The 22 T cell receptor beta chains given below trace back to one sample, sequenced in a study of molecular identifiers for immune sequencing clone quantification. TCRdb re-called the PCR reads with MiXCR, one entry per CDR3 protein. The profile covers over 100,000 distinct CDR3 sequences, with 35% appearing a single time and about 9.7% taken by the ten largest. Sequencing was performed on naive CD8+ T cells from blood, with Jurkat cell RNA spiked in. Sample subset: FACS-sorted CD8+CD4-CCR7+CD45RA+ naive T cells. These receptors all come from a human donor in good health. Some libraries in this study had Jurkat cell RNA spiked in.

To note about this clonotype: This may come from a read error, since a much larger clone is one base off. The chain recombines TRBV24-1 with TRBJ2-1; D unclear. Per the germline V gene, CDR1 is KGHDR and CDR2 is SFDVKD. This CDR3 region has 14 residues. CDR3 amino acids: CASSDLEHSNEQFF. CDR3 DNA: TGTGCCTCCAGTGATTTGGAACACAGCAATGAGCAGTTCTTC.

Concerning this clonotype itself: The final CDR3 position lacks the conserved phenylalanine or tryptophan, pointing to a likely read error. The CDR3 bases are TGTGCCAGCAGATACGGGACAGGGGGAACTGAAGCTTTCCTT. As protein: CASRYGTGGTEAFL. V is TRBV5-6 and J is TRBJ1-1; 11 nucleotides match TRBD1. Germline CDR1 SGHDT, CDR2 YYEEEE. The junction had 5 bases not matched to a gene; V was cut back by 5 bases and J by 5 bases. This CDR3 contains 14 residues.

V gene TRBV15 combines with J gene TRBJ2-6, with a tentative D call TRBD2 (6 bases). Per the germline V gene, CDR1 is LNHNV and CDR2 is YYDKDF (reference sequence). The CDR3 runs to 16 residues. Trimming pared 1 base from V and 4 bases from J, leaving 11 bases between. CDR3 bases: TGTGCCACCAGCAGAGTACGGGGGACCGGGGCCAACGTCCTGACTTTC. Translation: CATSRVRGTGANVLTF.

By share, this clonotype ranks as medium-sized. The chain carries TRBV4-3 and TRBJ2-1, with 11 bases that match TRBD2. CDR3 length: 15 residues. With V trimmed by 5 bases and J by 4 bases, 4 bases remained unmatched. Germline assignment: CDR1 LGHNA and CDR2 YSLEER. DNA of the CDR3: TGCGCCAGCAGCTGGCGACTAGCGGGATACAATGAGCAGTTCTTC. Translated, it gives CASSWRLAGYNEQFF.

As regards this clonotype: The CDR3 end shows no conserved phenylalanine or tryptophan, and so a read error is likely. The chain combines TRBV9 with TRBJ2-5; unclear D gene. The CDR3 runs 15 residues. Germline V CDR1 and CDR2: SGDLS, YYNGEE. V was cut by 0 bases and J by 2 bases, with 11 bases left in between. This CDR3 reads CASSVDGSFQETQYL. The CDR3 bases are TGTGCCAGCAGCGTAGATGGTAGCTTTCAAGAGACCCAGTACCTC.

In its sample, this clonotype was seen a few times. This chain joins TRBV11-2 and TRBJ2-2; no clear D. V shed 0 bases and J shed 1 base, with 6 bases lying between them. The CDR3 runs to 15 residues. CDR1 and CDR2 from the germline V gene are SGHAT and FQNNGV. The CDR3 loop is CASSLDLLNTGELFF. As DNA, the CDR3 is TGTGCCAGCAGCTTAGACTTACTGAACACCGGGGAGCTGTTTTTT. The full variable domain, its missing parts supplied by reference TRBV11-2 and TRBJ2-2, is EAGVAQSPRYKIIEKRQSVAFWCNPISGHATLYWYQQILGQGPKLLIQFQNNGVVDDSQLPKDRFSAERLKGVDSTLKIQPAKLEDSAVYLCASSLDLLNTGELFFGEGSRLTVL.

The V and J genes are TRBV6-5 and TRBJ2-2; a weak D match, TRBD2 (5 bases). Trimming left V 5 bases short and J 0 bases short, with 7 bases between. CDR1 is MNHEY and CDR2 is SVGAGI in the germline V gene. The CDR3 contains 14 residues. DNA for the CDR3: TGTGCCAGCAGTGCAGCGGCGAACACCGGGGAGCTGTTTTTT. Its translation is CASSAAANTGELFF.

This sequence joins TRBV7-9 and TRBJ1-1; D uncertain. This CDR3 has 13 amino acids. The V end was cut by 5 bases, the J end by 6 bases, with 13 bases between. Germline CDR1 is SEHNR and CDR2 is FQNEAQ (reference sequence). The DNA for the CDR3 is TGTGCCAGCAGCCCCCCCCGGGTCTCTGAAGCTTTCTTT. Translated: CASSPPRVSEAFF.

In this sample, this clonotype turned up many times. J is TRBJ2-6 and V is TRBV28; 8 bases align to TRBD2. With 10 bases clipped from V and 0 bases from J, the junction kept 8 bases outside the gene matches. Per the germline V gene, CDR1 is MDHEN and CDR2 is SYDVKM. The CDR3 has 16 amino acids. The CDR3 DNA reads TGTGCCACCGACGGTCGGGAGGGCTCTGGGGCCAACGTCCTGACTTTC. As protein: CATDGREGSGANVLTF.

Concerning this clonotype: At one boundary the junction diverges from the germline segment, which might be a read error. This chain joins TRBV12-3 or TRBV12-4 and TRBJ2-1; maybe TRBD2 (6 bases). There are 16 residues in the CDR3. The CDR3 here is CACSPPGGLSYNEQFF. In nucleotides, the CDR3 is TGTGCCTGCAGCCCCCCCGGGGGACTCTCCTACAATGAGCAGTTCTTC.

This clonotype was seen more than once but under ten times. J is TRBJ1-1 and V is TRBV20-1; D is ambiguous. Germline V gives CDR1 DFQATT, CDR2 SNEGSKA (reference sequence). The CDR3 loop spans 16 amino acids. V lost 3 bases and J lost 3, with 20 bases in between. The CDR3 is CSARSPLLIEDTEAFF. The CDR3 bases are TGCAGTGCTAGGTCCCCCCTATTGATAGAGGACACTGAAGCTTTCTTT.

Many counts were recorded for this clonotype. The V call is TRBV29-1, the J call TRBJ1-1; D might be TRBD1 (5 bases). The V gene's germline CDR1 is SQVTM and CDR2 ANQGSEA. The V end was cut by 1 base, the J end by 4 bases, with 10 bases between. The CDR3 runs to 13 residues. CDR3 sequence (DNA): TGCAGCGTTGAAGGGGGGGACTTCACTGAAGCTTTCTTT. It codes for CSVEGGDFTEAFF.

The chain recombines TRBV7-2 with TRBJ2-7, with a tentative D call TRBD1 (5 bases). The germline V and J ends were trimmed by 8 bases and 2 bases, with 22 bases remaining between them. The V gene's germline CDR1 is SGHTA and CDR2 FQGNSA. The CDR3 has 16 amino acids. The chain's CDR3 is CASAIPDSEGAYEQYF. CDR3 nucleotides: TGTGCCAGCGCCATACCTGACAGCGAAGGAGCCTACGAGCAGTACTTC.

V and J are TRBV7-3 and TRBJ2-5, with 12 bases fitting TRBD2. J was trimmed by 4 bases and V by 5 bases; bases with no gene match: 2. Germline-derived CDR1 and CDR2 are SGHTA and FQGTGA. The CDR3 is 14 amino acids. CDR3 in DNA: TGTGCCAGCAGCGCGGGACTAGCGGGAGAGACCCAGTACTTC. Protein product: CASSAGLAGETQYF. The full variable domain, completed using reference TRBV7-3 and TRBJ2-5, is GAGVSQTPSNKVTEKGKYVELRCDPISGHTALYWYRQSLGQGPEFLIYFQGTGAADDSGLPNDRFFAVRPEGSVSTLKIQRTERGDSAVYLCASSAGLAGETQYFGPGTRLLVL.

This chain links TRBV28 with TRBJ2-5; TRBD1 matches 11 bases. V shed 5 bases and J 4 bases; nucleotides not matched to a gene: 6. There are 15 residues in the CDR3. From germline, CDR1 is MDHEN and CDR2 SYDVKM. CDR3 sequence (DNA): TGTGCCAGCAGTGCGCCGGGACAGGGGGTAGAGACCCAGTACTTC. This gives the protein CASSAPGQGVETQYF.

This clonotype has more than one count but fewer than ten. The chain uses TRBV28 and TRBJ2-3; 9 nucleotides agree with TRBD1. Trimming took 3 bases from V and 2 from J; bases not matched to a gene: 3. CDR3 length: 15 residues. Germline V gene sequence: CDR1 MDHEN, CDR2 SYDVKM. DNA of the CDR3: TGTGCCAGCAGTTTCCGGGACAGGGCCACAGATACGCAGTATTTT. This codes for CASSFRDRATDTQYF.

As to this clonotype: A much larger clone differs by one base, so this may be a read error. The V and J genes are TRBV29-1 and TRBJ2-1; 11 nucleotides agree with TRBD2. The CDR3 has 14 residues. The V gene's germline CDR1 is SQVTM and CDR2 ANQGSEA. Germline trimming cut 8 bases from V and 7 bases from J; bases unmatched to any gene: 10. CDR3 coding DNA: TGCAGCACGGAGCCGGGACTAGCGGCTAATGAGCAGTTCTTC. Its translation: CSTEPGLAANEQFF.

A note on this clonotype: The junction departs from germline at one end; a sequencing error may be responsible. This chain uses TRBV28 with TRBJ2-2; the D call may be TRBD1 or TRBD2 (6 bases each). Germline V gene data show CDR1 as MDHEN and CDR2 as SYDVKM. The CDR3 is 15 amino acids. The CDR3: CASGTHRERTGELLF. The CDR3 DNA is TGTGCCAGCGGGACTCACAGGGAAAGGACCGGGGAGCTGTTATTT.

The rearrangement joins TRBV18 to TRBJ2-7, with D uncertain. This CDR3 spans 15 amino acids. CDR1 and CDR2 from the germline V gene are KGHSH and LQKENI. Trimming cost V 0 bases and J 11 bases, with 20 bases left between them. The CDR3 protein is CASSPPTQPECMEYF. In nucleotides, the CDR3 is TGTGCCAGCTCACCACCGACCCAGCCCGAGTGTATGGAGTACTTC.

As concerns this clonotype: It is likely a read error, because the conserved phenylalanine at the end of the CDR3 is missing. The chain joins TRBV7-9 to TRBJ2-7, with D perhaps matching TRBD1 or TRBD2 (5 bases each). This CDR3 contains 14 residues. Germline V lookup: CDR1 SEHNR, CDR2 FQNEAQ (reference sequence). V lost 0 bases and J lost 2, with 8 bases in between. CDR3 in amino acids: CASSLAPGPYEQYL. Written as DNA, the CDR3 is TGTGCCAGCAGCTTAGCCCCGGGACCCTACGAGCAGTACTTA.

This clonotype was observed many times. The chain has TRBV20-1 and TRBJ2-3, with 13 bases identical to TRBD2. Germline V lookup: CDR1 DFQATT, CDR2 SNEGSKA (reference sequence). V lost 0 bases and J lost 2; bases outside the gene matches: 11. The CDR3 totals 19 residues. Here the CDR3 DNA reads TGCAGTGCTAGAGATCCTACTAGCGGGAGGGTAGGGTACACAGATACGCAGTATTTT. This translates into CSARDPTSGRVGYTDTQYF.

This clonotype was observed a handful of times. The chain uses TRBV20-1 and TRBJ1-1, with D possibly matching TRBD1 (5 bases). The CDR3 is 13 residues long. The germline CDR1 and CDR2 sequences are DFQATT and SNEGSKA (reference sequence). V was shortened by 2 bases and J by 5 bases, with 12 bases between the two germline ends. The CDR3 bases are TGCAGTGCTAGATCCAGGGAAGGTACTGAAGCTTTCTTT. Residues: CSARSREGTEAFF.